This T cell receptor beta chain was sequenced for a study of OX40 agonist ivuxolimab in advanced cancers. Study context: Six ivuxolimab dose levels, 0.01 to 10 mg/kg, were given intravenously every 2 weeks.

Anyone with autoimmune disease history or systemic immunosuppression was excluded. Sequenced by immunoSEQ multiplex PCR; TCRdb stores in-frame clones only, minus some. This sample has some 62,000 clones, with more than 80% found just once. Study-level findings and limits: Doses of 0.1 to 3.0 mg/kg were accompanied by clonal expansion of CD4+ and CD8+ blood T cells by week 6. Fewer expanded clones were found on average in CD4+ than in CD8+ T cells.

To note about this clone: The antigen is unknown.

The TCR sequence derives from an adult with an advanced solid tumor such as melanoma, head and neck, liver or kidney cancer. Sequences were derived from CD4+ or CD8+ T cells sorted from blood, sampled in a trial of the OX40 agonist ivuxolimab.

This CDR3 is CASSFRQGGGSSNEQFF. For the CDR3, the DNA is TGTGCCAGCAGCTTTAGACAGGGAGGGGGGAGTTCCAATGAGCAGTTCTTC. The chain combines TRBV7-2 with TRBJ2-1; the D call may be TRBD1 or TRBD2 (7 bases each). The CDR3 sequence is 17 residues long. CDR1 is SGHTA, CDR2 FQGNSA, per germline. V was pared by 3 bases and J by 6 bases, with 21 bases between.